Listed below are T cell receptor beta chains from one sample, sequenced in a study of cytomegalovirus exposure and HLA in healthy donors. Profiling relied on immunoSEQ multiplex PCR, and the TCRdb table lists in-frame clones only, not all of them. The sample carries over 65,000 clones, 94% recorded once. The source material was PBMCs. Source of these receptors: a woman aged 18-29 years in good health and CMV-seropositive. Each CDR3 is given with its conserved first and last residue. Each record gives: V gene, CDR3 protein.

v_gene: TRBV6-1
CDR3aa: CASSAAGHGRGYTF

v_gene: TRBV7-9
CDR3aa: CASSRTGEETQYF

v_gene: TRBV18
CDR3aa: CASSPVMLAGSYNEQFF

v_gene: TRBV7-8
CDR3aa: CASSLRSGTFHEQYF

v_gene: TRBV4-2
CDR3aa: CASSQVGFTSGFNEQFF

v_gene: TRBV18
CDR3aa: CASSREETYDQPQHF

v_gene: TRBV11-3
CDR3aa: CASSLGGNTEAFF

v_gene: TRBV18
CDR3aa: CASSPIRLAGGFNEQFF

v_gene: TRBV30
CDR3aa: CAWSDVLRRGGYGQYF

v_gene: TRBV19
CDR3aa: CASTDRAGGPADTQYF

v_gene: TRBV7-2
CDR3aa: CASSATRGVGEKLFF

v_gene: TRBV6-5
CDR3aa: CASSYGLAGGIDEQFF

v_gene: TRBV2
CDR3aa: CASCPGQGDEQYF

v_gene: TRBV5-6
CDR3aa: CASSSTGDLAEAFF

v_gene: TRBV19
CDR3aa: CASSPWGRAEAFF

v_gene: TRBV5-6
CDR3aa: CASSLEDRANYGYTF

v_gene: TRBV4-1
CDR3aa: CASSPPPGLGAGDTQYF

v_gene: TRBV5-1
CDR3aa: CASSLRVSGSSGAGELFF

v_gene: TRBV7-9
CDR3aa: CASSLGAGAEKTQYF

v_gene: TRBV23-1
CDR3aa: CASSQSAEDKYEKLFF

v_gene: TRBV27
CDR3aa: CASSRIGGTQYF

v_gene: TRBV9
CDR3aa: CASSVAHGQSYEQYF

v_gene: TRBV6-1
CDR3aa: CASTGLAGGETQYF

v_gene: TRBV19
CDR3aa: CASSMQGGQPQHF

v_gene: TRBV11-2
CDR3aa: CASSLETSGGFPITDTQYF

v_gene: TRBV30
CDR3aa: CAWSVYSGRPETQYF

v_gene: TRBV9
CDR3aa: CASSVVPPNSGDTRSGELFF

v_gene: TRBV30
CDR3aa: CAWAPVTGEAFF

v_gene: TRBV11-2
CDR3aa: CASSSQDGRGGLEETQYF

v_gene: TRBV7-7
CDR3aa: CASSSRDREDQPQHF

v_gene: TRBV27
CDR3aa: CASNKAGFTDTQYF

v_gene: TRBV18
CDR3aa: CASSPPAGEETQYF

v_gene: TRBV19
CDR3aa: CASSILAGGKGNIQYF

v_gene: TRBV27
CDR3aa: CASSLTGVGNTIYF

v_gene: TRBV2
CDR3aa: CASSEGDRSSYEQYF

v_gene: TRBV18
CDR3aa: CASSPLAGADKNIQYF

v_gene: TRBV30
CDR3aa: CAWGGTSNEQFF

v_gene: TRBV27
CDR3aa: CASSLGREYGYTF

v_gene: TRBV14
CDR3aa: CASSIAGGPYNEQFF

v_gene: TRBV5-1
CDR3aa: CASSLGTPGETQYF

v_gene: TRBV5-4
CDR3aa: CASSSLIRTGYEETQYF

v_gene: TRBV14
CDR3aa: CASSQGWGGRTQYF

v_gene: TRBV6-1
CDR3aa: CASSEVGQGGNQPQHF

v_gene: TRBV13
CDR3aa: CASSLKWDYTDTQYF

v_gene: TRBV7-3
CDR3aa: CASSFRDRGQETQYF

v_gene: TRBV11-3
CDR3aa: CASSLERSQRGSPLHF

v_gene: TRBV27
CDR3aa: CASRPRDLRGGFF

v_gene: TRBV6-1
CDR3aa: CASSHGGEQFF

v_gene: TRBV5-6
CDR3aa: CASTESGSYNEQFF